Listed below are T cell receptor beta chains from one sample, sequenced in a study of T cells in Graves' hyperthyroidism and ophthalmopathy. TCRdb analysed the multiplex PCR reads with MiXCR anew, one entry per CDR3 protein. Here the sample spans over 500,000 distinct CDR3 sequences, approximately 17% being singletons. The sequencing sample was made of blood. The origin of the receptors is a woman between 18 and 29 years old with Graves' ophthalmopathy. Each CDR3 is given without its conserved first and last residue. The order of the fields is clone size, J gene, V gene, CDR3 protein. Size is stated for part of the rows, as once, few or many counts, or as a class when the clone is expanded.

clone size: -; J gene: TRBJ2-2; V gene: TRBV20-1; CDR3 protein: SARDRGGELF
clone size: many; J gene: TRBJ1-1; V gene: TRBV20-1; CDR3 protein: SAPPRTVMNTEAF
clone size: -; J gene: TRBJ2-7; V gene: TRBV29-1; CDR3 protein: SVEQGAGEQY
clone size: -; J gene: TRBJ1-3; V gene: TRBV6-1; CDR3 protein: ASSEMVGAEVIY
clone size: -; J gene: TRBJ1-5; V gene: TRBV19; CDR3 protein: ASSTLSDREYSNQPQH
clone size: -; J gene: TRBJ1-4; V gene: TRBV7-2; CDR3 protein: ASSLREFTNEKLF
clone size: -; J gene: TRBJ2-6; V gene: TRBV6-1; CDR3 protein: ASGTGERVAGANVLT
clone size: -; J gene: TRBJ2-1; V gene: TRBV7-2; CDR3 protein: ASSLAGTSGSNFHNEQF
clone size: many; J gene: TRBJ1-1; V gene: TRBV28; CDR3 protein: ASSPMGPPGWTEAF
clone size: -; J gene: TRBJ2-3; V gene: TRBV30; CDR3 protein: AFRADTQY
clone size: -; J gene: TRBJ2-1; V gene: TRBV11-1; CDR3 protein: AGSFNRDNEQF
clone size: -; J gene: TRBJ2-7; V gene: TRBV5-4; CDR3 protein: ASSSLQGAQSYEQY
clone size: -; J gene: TRBJ2-3; V gene: TRBV7-9; CDR3 protein: ASSPNRLAGKGTDTQY
clone size: few; J gene: TRBJ1-4; V gene: TRBV20-1; CDR3 protein: SALPHSREKLF
clone size: many; J gene: TRBJ1-5; V gene: TRBV28; CDR3 protein: ASSLTGAQPQH
clone size: -; J gene: TRBJ1-2; V gene: TRBV20-1; CDR3 protein: SAYKGKTGSHGYT
clone size: -; J gene: TRBJ2-2; V gene: TRBV5-1; CDR3 protein: ASSSRGRGNTGELF
clone size: many; J gene: TRBJ1-6; V gene: TRBV7-9; CDR3 protein: ASRGGDYSPLH
clone size: -; J gene: TRBJ2-3; V gene: TRBV6-1; CDR3 protein: ASEISSSTDTQY
clone size: many; J gene: TRBJ1-2; V gene: TRBV2; CDR3 protein: ASSSPTDRVPGYT
clone size: few; J gene: TRBJ2-7; V gene: TRBV7-9; CDR3 protein: AGSPGSSDEQY
clone size: many; J gene: TRBJ1-1; V gene: TRBV6-1; CDR3 protein: ASSPRRDGEAF
clone size: -; J gene: TRBJ1-6; V gene: TRBV28; CDR3 protein: ASSLQGAPLH
clone size: -; J gene: TRBJ2-5; V gene: TRBV9; CDR3 protein: ASSVGTSGTQY
clone size: few; J gene: TRBJ1-1; V gene: TRBV14; CDR3 protein: ASSRWDRGNTEAF
clone size: many; J gene: TRBJ2-7; V gene: TRBV20-1; CDR3 protein: SASASGTSGFSYEQY
clone size: many; J gene: TRBJ2-1; V gene: TRBV11-3; CDR3 protein: ASSPGTGWAYNEQF
clone size: many; J gene: TRBJ1-5; V gene: TRBV3-1; CDR3 protein: ASSQDRSNQPQH
clone size: -; J gene: TRBJ2-1; V gene: TRBV6-1; CDR3 protein: ASSRGQGAFNEQF
clone size: many; J gene: TRBJ2-5; V gene: TRBV27; CDR3 protein: ARNGGACWCETQY
clone size: many; J gene: TRBJ1-2; V gene: TRBV28; CDR3 protein: ASSKNGQFYGYT
clone size: many; J gene: TRBJ1-1; V gene: TRBV30; CDR3 protein: ASKDRGFTNTEAF
clone size: -; J gene: TRBJ1-5; V gene: TRBV19; CDR3 protein: ASSIGGGLQH
clone size: many; J gene: TRBJ1-1; V gene: TRBV4-1; CDR3 protein: ASSQESSSEAF
clone size: once; J gene: TRBJ1-1; V gene: TRBV29-1; CDR3 protein: SVAGGVDTEAF
clone size: -; J gene: TRBJ2-1; V gene: TRBV6-1; CDR3 protein: ASRGAGLYNEQF
clone size: few; J gene: TRBJ2-7; V gene: TRBV20-1; CDR3 protein: SGETGYEQY
clone size: -; J gene: TRBJ2-3; V gene: TRBV6-4; CDR3 protein: ASSDKGSTDTQY
clone size: -; J gene: TRBJ1-2; V gene: TRBV6-5; CDR3 protein: ASSYLGQGNGYT
clone size: few; J gene: TRBJ2-7; V gene: TRBV6-1; CDR3 protein: ASRDPLPGDRVKIINYEQY
clone size: many; J gene: TRBJ1-1; V gene: TRBV28; CDR3 protein: ASSFPQYTEAF
clone size: -; J gene: TRBJ2-1; V gene: TRBV19; CDR3 protein: ASSIPSGRGNEQF
clone size: many; J gene: TRBJ1-5; V gene: TRBV13; CDR3 protein: ASSLGGQGSNQPQH
clone size: -; J gene: TRBJ2-5; V gene: TRBV30; CDR3 protein: AWSSGGQETQY
clone size: -; J gene: TRBJ2-1; V gene: TRBV9; CDR3 protein: ASSVGTDNVRSYNEQF
clone size: -; J gene: TRBJ2-1; V gene: TRBV19; CDR3 protein: ASNEGATYNEQF
clone size: many; J gene: TRBJ2-7; V gene: TRBV2; CDR3 protein: ASSQTGGTLTEQY
clone size: many; J gene: TRBJ2-3; V gene: TRBV6-1; CDR3 protein: ASSLNAGTDTQY